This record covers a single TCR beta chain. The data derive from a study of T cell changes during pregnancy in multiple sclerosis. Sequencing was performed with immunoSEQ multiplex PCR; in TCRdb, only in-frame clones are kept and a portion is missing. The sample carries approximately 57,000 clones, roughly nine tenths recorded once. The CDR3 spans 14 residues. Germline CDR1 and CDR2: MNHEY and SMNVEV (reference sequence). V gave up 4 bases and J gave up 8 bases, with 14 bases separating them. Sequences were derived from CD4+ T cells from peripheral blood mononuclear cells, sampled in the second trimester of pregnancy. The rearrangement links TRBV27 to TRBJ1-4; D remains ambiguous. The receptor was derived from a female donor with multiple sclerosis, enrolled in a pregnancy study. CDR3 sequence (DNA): TGTGCCAGCAGTTCCCCGGTGTCAGGAGAAAAACTGTTTTTT. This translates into CASSSPVSGEKLFF.